This T cell receptor beta chain was observed in a study of CD8 T cells in Susac syndrome. The CDR3 contains 12 residues. Trimming took 7 bases from V and 6 from J, leaving 13 bases between them. Germline V gene data show CDR1 as SQVTM and CDR2 as ANQGSEA. RNA, at 0.5 to 1 ug, was reverse transcribed with random hexamers. Each CDR3 protein is one row after TCRdb ran MiXCR on the immunoSEQ multiplex PCR reads. Found here are about 200,000 distinct CDR3 sequences, roughly 96% of them singletons; the top ten hold just under 0.095%. V is TRBV29-1 and J is TRBJ2-1, with D uncertain. This TCR was recovered from a human donor with multiple sclerosis. The sequenced sample consisted of CD4+ T cells from PBMCs. The CDR3: CSAAQWSNEQFF. CDR3 sequence (DNA): TGCAGCGCGGCCCAGTGGAGCAATGAGCAGTTCTTC.